The rows below give T cell receptor beta chains drawn from one sample of a study of shared clonotypes between healthy human individuals. Method: immunoSEQ multiplex PCR; TCRdb's copy keeps in-frame clones and lacks some. In the table there are around 2.5 million clones, approximately 93% of which are singletons. Source material: naive CD4+ T cells from PBMCs. The receptors shown here come from a man aged 18 to 29 in good health. Some clones in this sample may be carry-over from other donors' samples. CDR3s include the opening cysteine and the closing phenylalanine or tryptophan. The D gene is left open where the match is weak. Clone size, where shown, is once, few, many, or a class for clones that have expanded.

CDR3nt: TGTGCCAGCAGCCCCCGGGTCGGCGTGTTACGTGGCTACACCTTC
CDR3aa: CASSPRVGVLRGYTF
v_gene: TRBV11-2
j_gene: TRBJ1-2
abundance: -
d_gene: -

CDR3nt: TGTGCCATCAGTGAGAGACAGGGGGCTATTGAAGCTTTCTTT
CDR3aa: CAISERQGAIEAFF
v_gene: TRBV10-3
j_gene: TRBJ1-1
abundance: -
d_gene: TRBD1

CDR3nt: TGTGCCAGCAGCTTAGACTGGGGTTACGAGCAGTACTTC
CDR3aa: CASSLDWGYEQYF
v_gene: TRBV7-2
j_gene: TRBJ2-7
abundance: -
d_gene: -

CDR3nt: TGTGCCAGCAGCGGATCGCGGGGGCGGGAGACCCAGTACTTC
CDR3aa: CASSGSRGRETQYF
v_gene: TRBV9
j_gene: TRBJ2-5
abundance: -
d_gene: -

CDR3nt: TGCGCCAGCAGCTTGCAGGGGTACACAGATACGCAGTATTTT
CDR3aa: CASSLQGYTDTQYF
v_gene: TRBV5-1
j_gene: TRBJ2-3
abundance: -
d_gene: -

CDR3nt: TGTGCCAGCAGTGAAGAGTACCTACGAGACTCCTACGAGCAGTACTTC
CDR3aa: CASSEEYLRDSYEQYF
v_gene: TRBV6-1
j_gene: TRBJ2-7
abundance: -
d_gene: -

CDR3nt: TGTGCCAGCAGCTTAACCCGGACAGGGCACAGACAGCCCCAGCATTTT
CDR3aa: CASSLTRTGHRQPQHF
v_gene: TRBV7-3
j_gene: TRBJ1-5
abundance: -
d_gene: TRBD1

CDR3nt: TGCGCCAGCAGCTTCGGACTAGCGGACCAAGAGACCCAGTACTTC
CDR3aa: CASSFGLADQETQYF
v_gene: TRBV5-1
j_gene: TRBJ2-5
abundance: -
d_gene: TRBD2

CDR3nt: TGTGCCAGCAGCGGTGGGACAGGGAGCCTCACCGGGGAGCTGTTTTTT
CDR3aa: CASSGGTGSLTGELFF
v_gene: TRBV5-4
j_gene: TRBJ2-2
abundance: -
d_gene: TRBD1

CDR3nt: TGCGCCAGCAGCTTCCTAGCGGGAGGGCAAGACGAGCAGTACTTC
CDR3aa: CASSFLAGGQDEQYF
v_gene: TRBV5-1
j_gene: TRBJ2-7
abundance: -
d_gene: TRBD2

CDR3nt: TGTGCCAGCAGCCAAGATCCCCGACAGGGCAGCTCCTACGAGCAGTACTTC
CDR3aa: CASSQDPRQGSSYEQYF
v_gene: TRBV14
j_gene: TRBJ2-7
abundance: -
d_gene: TRBD1

CDR3nt: TGCGCCAGCAGCACCCCAGGCGGGAGAGCGGAAGCTTTCTTT
CDR3aa: CASSTPGGRAEAFF
v_gene: TRBV4-1
j_gene: TRBJ1-1
abundance: -
d_gene: -

CDR3nt: TGCGCCAGCAGCTTGGACTCTCAGCAGTACTTC
CDR3aa: CASSLDSQQYF
v_gene: TRBV5-1
j_gene: TRBJ2-7
abundance: -
d_gene: -

CDR3nt: TGTGCCAGCAGCAGCCGACAGGGAGGGTACGAGCAGTACTTC
CDR3aa: CASSSRQGGYEQYF
v_gene: TRBV5-4
j_gene: TRBJ2-7
abundance: -
d_gene: -

CDR3nt: TGTGCCAGCTCACTCGGACAGGGGGCTAATACTGAAGCTTTCTTT
CDR3aa: CASSLGQGANTEAFF
v_gene: TRBV18
j_gene: TRBJ1-1
abundance: -
d_gene: TRBD1

CDR3nt: TGTGCCAGCAGTAGAAGACAGAACACTGAAGCTTTCTTT
CDR3aa: CASSRRQNTEAFF
v_gene: TRBV6-5
j_gene: TRBJ1-1
abundance: -
d_gene: -

CDR3nt: TGTGCCAGCACCTCCGGGGCGGGAGTAGGAGATACGCAGTATTTT
CDR3aa: CASTSGAGVGDTQYF
v_gene: TRBV6-5
j_gene: TRBJ2-3
abundance: once
d_gene: TRBD2

CDR3nt: TGCAGCGTTGCCCAGGGGACGGATAACTATGGCTACACCTTC
CDR3aa: CSVAQGTDNYGYTF
v_gene: TRBV29-1
j_gene: TRBJ1-2
abundance: -
d_gene: -

CDR3nt: TGTGCCAGCAGTTACTCACTAAGCACAGATACGCAGTATTTT
CDR3aa: CASSYSLSTDTQYF
v_gene: TRBV6-5
j_gene: TRBJ2-3
abundance: -
d_gene: -

CDR3nt: TGTGCCAGCAGCTTAGGTCATAGCGGCCAAGAGACCCAGTACTTC
CDR3aa: CASSLGHSGQETQYF
v_gene: TRBV7-6
j_gene: TRBJ2-5
abundance: -
d_gene: -

CDR3nt: TGTGCCAGCACCGGGGACAGGAGCTATGGCTACACCTTC
CDR3aa: CASTGDRSYGYTF
v_gene: TRBV27
j_gene: TRBJ1-2
abundance: -
d_gene: TRBD1

CDR3nt: TGTGCCAGCAGGACAGGATCTGACGGGGAGCTGTTTTTT
CDR3aa: CASRTGSDGELFF
v_gene: TRBV6-1
j_gene: TRBJ2-2
abundance: few
d_gene: -

CDR3nt: TGCGCCAGCAGCCAGGGGGGCCCCGGGGAGCTGTTTTTT
CDR3aa: CASSQGGPGELFF
v_gene: TRBV5-1
j_gene: TRBJ2-2
abundance: once
d_gene: -

CDR3nt: TGCGCCAGCAGCCTGGGAGTAACAAATCAGCCCCAGCATTTT
CDR3aa: CASSLGVTNQPQHF
v_gene: TRBV5-1
j_gene: TRBJ1-5
abundance: -
d_gene: -

CDR3nt: TGCGCCAGCAGCCTTAGCGGGAGGGGAGGAACTGGTGAGCAGTTCTTC
CDR3aa: CASSLSGRGGTGEQFF
v_gene: TRBV4-3
j_gene: TRBJ2-1
abundance: -
d_gene: TRBD2

CDR3nt: TGTGCCAGCAGACACAGGGGGCGGGACGGCACTGAAGCTTTCTTT
CDR3aa: CASRHRGRDGTEAFF
v_gene: TRBV6-5
j_gene: TRBJ1-1
abundance: -
d_gene: TRBD1

CDR3nt: TGTGCCAGCAGTTACGGGTCGTGGGATACGCAGTATTTT
CDR3aa: CASSYGSWDTQYF
v_gene: TRBV6-6
j_gene: TRBJ2-3
abundance: -
d_gene: -

CDR3nt: TGTGCCAGCAGTTACAACTGGGACAGCAATCAGCCCCAGCATTTT
CDR3aa: CASSYNWDSNQPQHF
v_gene: TRBV6-5
j_gene: TRBJ1-5
abundance: -
d_gene: -

CDR3nt: TGTGCCACCAGCACAGGGGTAGCCAAAAACATTCAGTACTTC
CDR3aa: CATSTGVAKNIQYF
v_gene: TRBV15
j_gene: TRBJ2-4
abundance: -
d_gene: -

CDR3nt: TGTGCCAGCAGCCCTGGACAGGGGAGGACTGAAGCTTTCTTT
CDR3aa: CASSPGQGRTEAFF
v_gene: TRBV5-6
j_gene: TRBJ1-1
abundance: -
d_gene: TRBD1

CDR3nt: TGTGCTAGTGGTTCAAACCGCAGGGGAACGGAGACCCAGTACTTC
CDR3aa: CASGSNRRGTETQYF
v_gene: TRBV12-5
j_gene: TRBJ2-5
abundance: -
d_gene: -

CDR3nt: TGTGCCAGCAGCCCCCCGGGGAACACTGAAGCTTTCTTT
CDR3aa: CASSPPGNTEAFF
v_gene: TRBV5-5
j_gene: TRBJ1-1
abundance: -
d_gene: -

CDR3nt: TGTGCCAGTAGTATAGAGGGTAAAGCCAGGGGGGAGCAGTACTTC
CDR3aa: CASSIEGKARGEQYF
v_gene: TRBV19
j_gene: TRBJ2-7
abundance: -
d_gene: TRBD1

CDR3nt: TGTGCCAGCCAGCGGGACAGGAACTACGAGCAGTACTTC
CDR3aa: CASQRDRNYEQYF
v_gene: TRBV2
j_gene: TRBJ2-7
abundance: -
d_gene: -

CDR3nt: TGTGCCAGCAGCCCAGCCGGCGGTGGAAACACCATATATTTT
CDR3aa: CASSPAGGGNTIYF
v_gene: TRBV28
j_gene: TRBJ1-3
abundance: -
d_gene: -

CDR3nt: TGTGCCAGCAGACCACAGGGATCACCCCTCCACTTT
CDR3aa: CASRPQGSPLHF
v_gene: TRBV28
j_gene: TRBJ1-6
abundance: -
d_gene: -

CDR3nt: TGTGCCAGCAGCCCACCGACAGGGGTGATTGGCTACACCTTC
CDR3aa: CASSPPTGVIGYTF
v_gene: TRBV7-8
j_gene: TRBJ1-2
abundance: -
d_gene: TRBD1

CDR3nt: TGTGCCAGCAGGACTGGGAGCGTCAGGACGAGGAATAACTATGGCTACACCTTC
CDR3aa: CASRTGSVRTRNNYGYTF
v_gene: TRBV9
j_gene: TRBJ1-2
abundance: -
d_gene: -

CDR3nt: TGTGCCAGCAGCTTAGAGGGGAGGCAAGATACGCAGTATTTT
CDR3aa: CASSLEGRQDTQYF
v_gene: TRBV7-2
j_gene: TRBJ2-3
abundance: -
d_gene: -

CDR3nt: TGTGCCAGCAGCTTGGACAGGGGTGGAAACACCATATATTTT
CDR3aa: CASSLDRGGNTIYF
v_gene: TRBV5-8
j_gene: TRBJ1-3
abundance: -
d_gene: TRBD1

CDR3nt: TGTGCCAGCAGCACCCGTTATAGCGGGAGGGCACATCGAAGAGATTACGAGCAGTACTTC
CDR3aa: CASSTRYSGRAHRRDYEQYF
v_gene: TRBV4-2
j_gene: TRBJ2-7
abundance: -
d_gene: TRBD2

CDR3nt: TGTGCCAGCAGCTTGTTGCCGGGGACCTATGGCTACACCTTC
CDR3aa: CASSLLPGTYGYTF
v_gene: TRBV7-2
j_gene: TRBJ1-2
abundance: -
d_gene: -

CDR3nt: TGCGCCAGCAGACCGGGCGTTGACAGTTTAGGTGAGCCGCAGTATTTT
CDR3aa: CASRPGVDSLGEPQYF
v_gene: TRBV5-1
j_gene: TRBJ2-3
abundance: -
d_gene: -

CDR3nt: TGTGCCAGCATAGCTCGGAAGGACAGGGTCCAACCCCAGCATTTT
CDR3aa: CASIARKDRVQPQHF
v_gene: TRBV6-1
j_gene: TRBJ1-5
abundance: -
d_gene: TRBD1

CDR3nt: TGTGCCAGCAAGAACACTGAAGCTTTCTTT
CDR3aa: CASKNTEAFF
v_gene: TRBV28
j_gene: TRBJ1-1
abundance: -
d_gene: -

CDR3nt: TGCGCCAGCAGTCAACGCCGGGAGAAGAAGAACACCGGGGAGCTGTTTTTT
CDR3aa: CASSQRREKKNTGELFF
v_gene: TRBV23-1
j_gene: TRBJ2-2
abundance: -
d_gene: -

CDR3nt: TGTGCCTCTTCTTTAGACTCGGCCGGAGCCGGGGAGCTGTTTTTT
CDR3aa: CASSLDSAGAGELFF
v_gene: TRBV10-3
j_gene: TRBJ2-2
abundance: -
d_gene: -

CDR3nt: TGTGCCAGCAGCTTAGCAGGGGCGGATCAGCCCCAGCATTTT
CDR3aa: CASSLAGADQPQHF
v_gene: TRBV7-8
j_gene: TRBJ1-5
abundance: -
d_gene: -

CDR3nt: TGTGCCAGCAGCCCGGACAGGGGATCTCGAAACACCATATATTTT
CDR3aa: CASSPDRGSRNTIYF
v_gene: TRBV6-6
j_gene: TRBJ1-3
abundance: -
d_gene: TRBD1

CDR3nt: TGTGCCAGCAGTTTAGGTGGGGGGGGTGAAAAACTGTTTTTT
CDR3aa: CASSLGGGGEKLFF
v_gene: TRBV28
j_gene: TRBJ1-4
abundance: -
d_gene: -

CDR3nt: TGTGCCAGCAGAGGTGGACTAGCGGTCTTCACAGATACGCAGTATTTT
CDR3aa: CASRGGLAVFTDTQYF
v_gene: TRBV2
j_gene: TRBJ2-3
abundance: -
d_gene: TRBD2

CDR3nt: TGTGCCACCGCCCCCTCCGGGACTGTAACTGACAATGAGCAGTTCTTC
CDR3aa: CATAPSGTVTDNEQFF
v_gene: TRBV19
j_gene: TRBJ2-1
abundance: -
d_gene: -

CDR3nt: TGCGCCAGCAGGTCCGGGGCAGGGGAGTTTAGTGAGCAGTTCTTC
CDR3aa: CASRSGAGEFSEQFF
v_gene: TRBV5-1
j_gene: TRBJ2-1
abundance: once
d_gene: -

CDR3nt: TGCGCCAGCAGCTTGTTCTCAGAAGTTAGCACCGGGGAGCTGTTTTTT
CDR3aa: CASSLFSEVSTGELFF
v_gene: TRBV5-1
j_gene: TRBJ2-2
abundance: -
d_gene: -

CDR3nt: TGTGCCAGCAGCTCACAGTGGGGGAACACCGGGGAGCTGTTTTTT
CDR3aa: CASSSQWGNTGELFF
v_gene: TRBV7-8
j_gene: TRBJ2-2
abundance: -
d_gene: -

CDR3nt: TGCGCCAGCAGCCCGTCTTTAGGCCTCGGAGAGCAGTACTTC
CDR3aa: CASSPSLGLGEQYF
v_gene: TRBV5-1
j_gene: TRBJ2-7
abundance: -
d_gene: -

CDR3nt: TGTGCCAGCAGCTTCTTTTCGGGGAGGAACACTGAAGCTTTCTTT
CDR3aa: CASSFFSGRNTEAFF
v_gene: TRBV7-3
j_gene: TRBJ1-1
abundance: -
d_gene: -

CDR3nt: TGCGCCAGCAGCTTGGAGGGGAGAATGAACACTGAAGCTTTCTTT
CDR3aa: CASSLEGRMNTEAFF
v_gene: TRBV5-1
j_gene: TRBJ1-1
abundance: few
d_gene: -

CDR3nt: TGTGCCAGCAGTGGGACAGGGGGTAATTCACCCCTCCACTTT
CDR3aa: CASSGTGGNSPLHF
v_gene: TRBV2
j_gene: TRBJ1-6
abundance: once
d_gene: TRBD1